A single sample gave rise to the 23 T cell receptor beta chains below, sequenced in a study of shared clonotypes between healthy human individuals. Data came from immunoSEQ multiplex PCR; TCRdb stores just in-frame clones and leaves some out. The sample records some 1.5 million clones, roughly 96% being singletons. Material: naive CD4+ T cells sorted from blood. As for subset: CD45RA+ positively selected. Receptor source: a man aged 30 to 45 in good health.

V gene TRBV20-1 combines with J gene TRBJ1-1; D unresolved. Germline V lookup: CDR1 DFQATT, CDR2 SNEGSKA (reference sequence). Between the trimmed V and J ends, which lost 0 bases and 8 bases, there was a span of 4 bases. CDR3 length: 10 amino acids. DNA of the CDR3: TGCAGTGCTAGAGATGGGGAAGCTTTCTTT. Protein: CSARDGEAFF.

V gene TRBV18 combines with J gene TRBJ1-2, with 7 bases matching TRBD1. The CDR3 consists of 16 residues. Germline trimming cut 2 bases from V and 1 base from J; bases unmatched to any gene: 7. Germline CDR1 is KGHSH and CDR2 is LQKENI. The CDR3 bases are TGTGCCAGCTCACCAGCTGGAACAGGGGTTAACTATGGCTACACCTTC. Translating gives CASSPAGTGVNYGYTF.

This chain uses TRBV6-6 with TRBJ2-7; D uncertain. Germline CDR1 reads MNHNY; CDR2 reads SVGAGI (reference sequence). This CDR3 comprises 13 residues. V lost 7 bases and J 3 bases, leaving 13 bases between the germline ends. The CDR3 DNA reads as TGTGCCAGCAAGGGCGTTGCCTTCTACGAGCAGTACTTC. This codes for CASKGVAFYEQYF.

The chain is built from TRBV29-1 and TRBJ2-1, with D possibly matching TRBD2 (5 bases). CDR3 length: 13 residues. Germline values: CDR1 SQVTM, CDR2 ANQGSEA. The V end was cut by 8 bases, the J end by 2 bases, with 13 bases between. The CDR3 here is CSLGESTYNEQFF. CDR3 nucleotides: TGCAGCCTGGGAGAATCAACCTACAATGAGCAGTTCTTC.

With respect to this clone: Additional DNA sequences in this sample encode the identical CDR3. The chain employs TRBV5-1 and TRBJ2-3, with TRBD2 identical over 11 bases. The CDR3 is 16 residues long. V was pared by 4 bases and J by 0 bases, with 4 bases of the junction left unmatched. Germline values: CDR1 SGHRS, CDR2 YFSETQ. CDR3 loop: CASSRWTSGSTDTQYF. The CDR3 bases are TGCGCCAGCAGCCGTTGGACTAGCGGGAGCACAGATACGCAGTATTTT. The whole variable domain, filled in from reference TRBV5-1 and TRBJ2-3, reads KAGVTQTPRYLIKTRGQQVTLSCSPISGHRSVSWYQQTPGQGLQFLFEYFSETQRNKGNFPGRFSGRQFSNSRSEMNVSTLELGDSALYLCASSRWTSGSTDTQYFGPGTRLTVL.

This clone came up once. The rearrangement joins TRBV12-5 to TRBJ1-1; D not certain. V was pared by 6 bases and J by 5 bases, with 10 bases between. CDR1 and CDR2 (germline): LGHNT, FRNRAP. The CDR3 extends over 12 amino acids. The CDR3 spells CASGRSTTEAFF. CDR3 DNA: TGTGCTAGTGGCCGATCCACAACTGAAGCTTTCTTT.

The genes are TRBV28 and TRBJ1-4; 12 bases match TRBD1. This CDR3 comprises 14 residues. Germline V gives CDR1 MDHEN, CDR2 SYDVKM. With 9 bases clipped from V and 8 bases from J, the junction kept 7 bases outside the gene matches. This CDR3 is CASRDRGPTEKLFF. For the CDR3, the DNA is TGTGCCAGTAGGGACAGGGGGCCTACCGAAAAACTGTTTTTT.

This chain uses TRBV5-1 with TRBJ1-4; 7 bases align to TRBD1. CDR3 size: 14 residues. Germline CDR1 reads SGHRS; CDR2 reads YFSETQ. V was clipped by 4 bases and J by 6 bases; unmatched bases: 6. In nucleotides, the CDR3 is TGCGCCAGCAGCCCCGACAGGGAGGATGAAAAACTGTTTTTT. Translating it yields CASSPDREDEKLFF.

J is TRBJ2-5 and V is TRBV28; 7 positions match TRBD1. The CDR3 spans 18 residues. CDR1 is MDHEN and CDR2 is SYDVKM in the germline V gene. V dropped 5 bases and J dropped 2; count of bases not matched to a gene: 17. The CDR3 nucleotides read TGTGCCAGCAGTAACCCCGGGACAGAGATGAGGACTCAAGAGACCCAGTACTTC. Protein sequence: CASSNPGTEMRTQETQYF.

This sequence joins TRBV10-2 and TRBJ2-7; 7 nucleotides line up with TRBD2. The CDR3 runs to 14 residues. CDR1 is WSHSY and CDR2 is SAAADI in the germline V gene. V dropped 5 bases and J dropped 0; count of bases not matched to a gene: 4. The CDR3: CASSLASGSYEQYF. The CDR3 nucleotides read TGCGCCAGCAGTCTGGCTAGCGGCTCCTACGAGCAGTACTTC.

The chain joins TRBV10-3 to TRBJ1-3; no clear D. V was cut by 3 bases and J by 2 bases, with 11 bases left in between. CDR1 is ENHRY, CDR2 SYGVKD, per germline. The CDR3 has 15 amino acids. The CDR3 reads CAISERVLTGNTIYF. In DNA, the CDR3 is TGTGCCATCAGTGAAAGGGTTCTCACTGGAAACACCATATATTTT.

The CDR3 coding sequence is TGTGCCAGCAGCCAAGAAGGCGTGGCCGATCAAGAGACCCAGTACTTC. Its protein product is CASSQEGVADQETQYF. V is TRBV4-2 and J is TRBJ2-5; no definite D call. Germline loops: CDR1 LGHNA, CDR2 YNFKEQ. V was trimmed by 0 bases and J by 2 bases, leaving 13 bases between them. The CDR3 covers 16 residues.

The chain joins TRBV10-3 to TRBJ2-7, with unresolved D. Germline-derived CDR1 and CDR2 are ENHRY and SYGVKD. The CDR3 is made up of 12 amino acids. Trimming removed 6 bases at V and 1 base at J, with 7 bases between. CDR3 residues: CAIRNTSYEQYF. CDR3 DNA: TGTGCCATCAGGAACACTTCCTACGAGCAGTACTTC.

V is TRBV7-9 and J is TRBJ2-2; D possibly matches TRBD1 or TRBD2 (5 bases each). CDR3 length equals 11 residues. Germline assignment: CDR1 SEHNR and CDR2 FQNEAQ (reference sequence). V was pared by 11 bases and J by 4 bases, with 8 bases between. The CDR3 sequence is CAGAGTGELFF. For the CDR3, the DNA is TGTGCCGGGGCGGGCACCGGGGAGCTGTTTTTT.

This clone was counted a few times. At one of its ends the junction is not consistent with the germline gene, which may arise from a read error. The gene calls are TRBV28 and TRBJ2-7, with 8 bases identical to TRBD1. In germline, CDR1 is MDHEN, CDR2 SYDVKM. The CDR3 totals 15 residues. CDR3 nucleotides: TGTGCCAGCAGTTTATGGTCAGGGGGCTCCCACGAGCAGTACTTC. As protein: CASSLWSGGSHEQYF.

This clone was detected once. The rearrangement links TRBV11-2 to TRBJ2-7, with 7 bases aligning to TRBD1. The V and J ends lost 1 base and 4 bases, in that order; junction bases with no gene match: 10. CDR3 length equals 16 residues. Per germline, CDR1 SGHAT and CDR2 FQNNGV. The DNA of the CDR3 is TGTGCCAGCAGCTTAGGATCCGCTAACAGGGGTTACGAGCAGTACTTC. This gives the protein CASSLGSANRGYEQYF.

The count of this clone is one. The rearrangement joins TRBV9 to TRBJ1-1; TRBD1 matches at 8 bases. Looked up from germline, CDR1 is SGDLS and CDR2 is YYNGEE. There are 17 residues in the CDR3. With 3 bases clipped from V and 5 bases from J, the junction kept 15 bases outside the gene matches. CDR3 in DNA: TGTGCCAGCAGCGCCACGGGACAGGCATACCTTGGAACTGAAGCTTTCTTT. This sequence encodes CASSATGQAYLGTEAFF.

This clone has just one count. DNA of the CDR3: TGTGCCAGCAGCCAATCTCCCATACCGGGACGGACGCTGCCCTACGAGCAGTACTTC. This gives the protein CASSQSPIPGRTLPYEQYF. The gene calls are TRBV5-8 and TRBJ2-7; D may be TRBD1 or TRBD2 (5 bases each). The CDR3 loop spans 19 amino acids. V lost 4 bases and J 2 bases, leaving 28 bases between the germline ends. The germline V gene has CDR1 SGHTS and CDR2 YDEGEE.

The chain links TRBV18 to TRBJ1-4; a possible D gene is TRBD1 (6 bases). V lost 4 bases and J 0 bases, leaving 9 bases between the germline ends. The CDR3 extends over 15 amino acids. CDR1 and CDR2 (germline): KGHSH, LQKENI. CDR3 in DNA: TGTGCCAGCTCACAACAGGGTACAACTAATGAAAAACTGTTTTTT. This codes for CASSQQGTTNEKLFF.

This clone appeared once. The gene calls are TRBV2 and TRBJ1-5, with D possibly being TRBD1 (6 bases). Trimming pared 6 bases from V and 5 bases from J, leaving 17 bases between. The CDR3 totals 15 residues. CDR1 and CDR2 (germline): SNHLY, FYNNEI. In DNA, the CDR3 is TGTGCCAGCAGCGACGAGCCAGGGGCGTATCAGCCCCAGCATTTT. This encodes CASSDEPGAYQPQHF.

The rearrangement uses TRBV10-3 and TRBJ1-1; TRBD1 matches 7 bases. Unmatched junction bases numbered 7, after V lost 6 bases and J lost 0 bases. The CDR3 sequence is 15 residues long. The V gene's germline CDR1 is ENHRY and CDR2 SYGVKD. CDR3 nucleotide sequence: TGTGCCATCAGCAGGAGGGACAGCATGAACACTGAAGCTTTCTTT. It codes for CAISRRDSMNTEAFF.

The chain couples TRBV6-6 to TRBJ2-7; 9 bases align to TRBD2. Germline-derived CDR1 and CDR2 are MNHNY and SVGAGI (reference sequence). The CDR3 runs 16 residues. Losses at the gene ends were 0 bases for V and 4 bases for J; bases not matched to a gene: 7. In nucleotides, the CDR3 is TGTGCCAGCAGTTACTCGAATAGCGGGAGAACTTACGAGCAGTACTTC. It encodes CASSYSNSGRTYEQYF.

This chain joins TRBV7-9 and TRBJ2-7; 8 positions match TRBD2. Per the germline V gene, CDR1 is SEHNR and CDR2 is FQNEAQ (reference sequence). CDR3 length: 18 amino acids. J was trimmed by 3 bases and V by 6 bases; bases with no gene match: 19. CDR3 region: CASRSTGQKAGEGYEQYF. CDR3 DNA sequence: TGTGCCAGCAGAAGTACGGGACAAAAAGCGGGAGAAGGCTACGAGCAGTACTTC.